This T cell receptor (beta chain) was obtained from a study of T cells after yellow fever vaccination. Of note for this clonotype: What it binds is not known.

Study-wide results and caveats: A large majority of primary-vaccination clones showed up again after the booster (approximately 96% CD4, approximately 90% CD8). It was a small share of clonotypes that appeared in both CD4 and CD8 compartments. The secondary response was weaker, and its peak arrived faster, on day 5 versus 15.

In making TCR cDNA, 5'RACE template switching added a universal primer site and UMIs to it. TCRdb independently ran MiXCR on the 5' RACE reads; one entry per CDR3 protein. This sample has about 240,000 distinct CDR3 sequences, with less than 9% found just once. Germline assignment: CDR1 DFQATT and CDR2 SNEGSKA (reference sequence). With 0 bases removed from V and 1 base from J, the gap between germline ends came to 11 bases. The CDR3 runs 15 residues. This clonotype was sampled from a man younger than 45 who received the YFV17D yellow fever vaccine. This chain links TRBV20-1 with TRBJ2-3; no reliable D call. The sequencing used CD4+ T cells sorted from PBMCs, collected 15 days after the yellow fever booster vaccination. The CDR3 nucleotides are TGCAGTGCTAGAGATCCCCGACTCGGCACAGATACGCAGTATTTT. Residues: CSARDPRLGTDTQYF.